A selection of T cell receptor beta chains follows, all from one sample in a study of shared clonotypes between healthy human individuals. The data were produced by immunoSEQ multiplex PCR, yet TCRdb's version contains in-frame clones alone and is incomplete. The data show roughly 2 million clones, just under 95% seen once. The specimen sequenced was naive CD8+ T cells sorted from blood. The receptors here all came from a man aged 18 to 30 in good health. Each CDR3 is given with its conserved first and last residue. The D gene is left open where the match is weak. Clone size, where shown, is once, few, many, or a class for clones that have expanded.

size	D	V	J	CDR3	DNA
.	.	TRBV29-1	TRBJ2-6	CSVEDPRGSGANVLTF	TGCAGCGTTGAAGATCCTCGGGGCTCTGGGGCCAACGTCCTGACTTTC
once	.	TRBV6-1	TRBJ2-7	CASSLTGYLEQYF	TGTGCCAGCAGCCTCACAGGGTACCTCGAGCAGTACTTC
.	TRBD1	TRBV4-1	TRBJ1-4	CASSQDVGGRDEKLFF	TGCGCCAGCAGCCAAGATGTAGGGGGCCGTGATGAAAAACTGTTTTTT
.	.	TRBV5-4	TRBJ1-2	CASSPPGPYPGYTF	TGTGCCAGCAGCCCCCCGGGACCCTATCCTGGCTACACCTTC
.	.	TRBV27	TRBJ2-7	CASSPNPTYEQYF	TGTGCCAGCAGTCCCAACCCGACCTACGAGCAGTACTTC
.	TRBD1	TRBV19	TRBJ2-5	CASSIVPSPGGNETQYF	TGTGCCAGTAGTATAGTTCCCTCACCAGGGGGCAACGAGACCCAGTACTTC
.	TRBD1	TRBV9	TRBJ2-5	CASSDGQGFYETQYF	TGTGCCAGCAGTGACGGACAGGGGTTTTATGAGACCCAGTACTTC
.	.	TRBV6-1	TRBJ1-1	CASSGGTEAFF	TGTGCCAGCAGTGGAGGGACTGAAGCTTTCTTT
.	.	TRBV6-5	TRBJ1-1	CASSYSHKPLTFEAFF	TGTGCCAGCAGTTACTCACATAAACCCCTGACTTTTGAAGCTTTCTTT
.	TRBD1	TRBV25-1	TRBJ2-1	CASSGGQGRDEQFF	TGTGCCAGCAGTGGGGGACAGGGGCGCGATGAGCAGTTCTTC
.	.	TRBV4-3	TRBJ2-5	CASSQYSGTETQYF	TGCGCCAGCAGCCAATATTCAGGGACAGAGACCCAGTACTTC
once	TRBD1	TRBV4-3	TRBJ1-2	CASSQDTGTGINYGYTF	TGCGCCAGCAGCCAAGATACTGGGACAGGGATAAACTATGGCTACACCTTC
.	.	TRBV7-9	TRBJ2-7	CASSPGPLEQYF	TGTGCCAGCAGCCCAGGTCCTCTTGAGCAGTACTTC
.	.	TRBV5-1	TRBJ2-5	CASSLKKGVVEKTQYF	TGCGCCAGCAGCTTGAAAAAGGGAGTCGTAGAGAAGACCCAGTACTTC
.	.	TRBV9	TRBJ2-3	CASHVEGEADTQYF	TGTGCCAGTCACGTGGAGGGAGAGGCAGATACGCAGTATTTT
once	TRBD2	TRBV7-2	TRBJ2-5	CASSYLAGVGETQYF	TGTGCCAGCAGCTATTTAGCGGGAGTGGGGGAGACCCAGTACTTC
.	.	TRBV9	TRBJ2-6	CASSPLPGSGANVLTF	TGTGCCAGCAGCCCACTACCAGGATCTGGGGCCAACGTCCTGACTTTC
once	.	TRBV15	TRBJ1-5	CATSRGPEDQPQHF	TGTGCCACCAGCAGAGGACCAGAAGATCAGCCCCAGCATTTT
.	TRBD1	TRBV10-3	TRBJ1-6	CAISDSTGVVNSPLHF	TGTGCCATCAGTGATTCAACAGGGGTAGTAAATTCACCCCTCCACTTT
.	.	TRBV12-5	TRBJ2-7	CASGFSGSSYEQYF	TGTGCTAGTGGTTTCAGCGGAAGCTCCTACGAGCAGTACTTC
.	TRBD1	TRBV7-2	TRBJ2-7	CASSSPGTDHEQYF	TGTGCCAGCAGCTCCCCCGGGACAGATCACGAGCAGTACTTC
.	.	TRBV6-5	TRBJ2-7	CASSPHGGHEQYF	TGTGCCAGCAGCCCTCACGGAGGTCACGAGCAGTACTTC
.	.	TRBV9	TRBJ1-2	CASSVESGAEGYTF	TGTGCCAGCAGCGTAGAGTCAGGGGCCGAGGGCTACACCTTC
.	TRBD2	TRBV6-5	TRBJ2-5	CASSYGTRQETQYF	TGTGCCAGCAGTTACGGGACTAGACAAGAGACCCAGTACTTC
.	TRBD2	TRBV5-1	TRBJ2-7	CASSPASGGAISVYEQYF	TGCGCCAGCAGTCCTGCTAGCGGGGGGGCCATAAGTGTGTACGAGCAGTACTTC
.	.	TRBV7-9	TRBJ1-1	CASSPGHGTEAFF	TGTGCCAGCAGCCCTGGACACGGCACTGAAGCTTTCTTT
.	.	TRBV2	TRBJ1-6	CASSGSSPLHF	TGTGCCAGCAGTGGGAGTTCACCCCTCCACTTT
.	.	TRBV4-3	TRBJ2-1	CASSQDFGGVGYNEQFF	TGCGCCAGCAGCCAAGATTTCGGGGGAGTGGGCTACAATGAGCAGTTCTTC
.	.	TRBV5-1	TRBJ1-1	CASSSSGGTEAFF	TGCGCCAGCAGCTCTTCAGGAGGCACTGAAGCTTTCTTT
few	TRBD1	TRBV18	TRBJ2-5	CASSPTGVETQYF	TGTGCCAGCTCACCAACAGGGGTTGAGACCCAGTACTTC